This paragraph covers one TCR beta chain sequence. The antigen this receptor binds is unknown. Base qualities are not provided; no much larger clone lies one nucleotide away. Sequences SGHAT (CDR1) and FQNNGV (CDR2) are obtained from the germline V gene. V loses 5 bases, J loses 2 bases, and the germline ends lie 14 bases apart. The CDR3 numbers 15 residues from cysteine through phenylalanine. Only the CDR3 region is kept as DNA, spanning 45 bases read in frame from base 1. The receptor library was made with the immunoSEQ multiplex PCR assay. Sequencing was run at survey resolution with two replicates of about 200 ng each, for a total of around 400 ng of DNA per sample. Rearranged TCRB sequences in genomic DNA were detected with the hsTCRB kit using multiplex PCR primers targeting V and J genes. The first PCR used the QIAGEN Multiplex PCR Kit for 31 cycles to amplify the CDR3 region. A second PCR of approximately 8 cycles attached sample barcodes and Illumina adapters to each replicate. Pooled libraries were quantified with a QuantStudio 6 and the KAPA library quantification kit. About 14 pM of pooled libraries was sequenced on an Illumina MiSeq using 156-cycle single-end reads plus a 15-cycle index read. Per the source publication's procedure: Of about 160,000 unique clonotypes, 1.5% to 2% were flagged by VDJdb annotation as previously reported viral-epitope-specific. Raw reads were processed into normalized, annotated TCRB repertoires with the immunoSEQ Data Assistant and immunoSEQ Analyzer. Clonotypes were analyzed with BioAnalyzer and version 0.6.5 of the immunarch R package. Before richness was estimated, every repertoire was downsampled to match the clone count of the smallest repertoire. Clonotypes were sorted into expanded, contracted or novel categories with Fisher's exact tests, where novel meant the clonotype had zero frequency before treatment. Significantly changed CDR3 beta sequences were clustered with GLIPH2 at simulation_depth=1000 and kmer_min_depth=3, and CDR3s shorter than five residues were left out. Imported from immuneACCESS, the table was reduced by TCRdb to in-frame sequences with V and J called. These copies leave out some clones; in studies compared against another copy, an unresolved V gene accounts for under half, and the cause of the remainder is not known. V and J calls and clone size are copied from that table; D and trimming were computed from the DNA. This sample gives about 4,500 clones in total; approximately 82% of them show up just once. The top ten hold 15% to 20% of the sample.

The entry originates in a study of hypomethylating agent response in myelodysplastic syndrome (dated by TCRdb to about 2021). For the wider study: Patients were treated with the hypomethylating agents azacitidine (about 70% of the 11) or decitabine (3 of 11). Of the myelodysplastic syndrome patients in the cohort, nine or ten were male and 2 were female. Patients had a mean age of approximately 67 +/- 5.9 years, and a diploid cytogenetic profile was the most common. The mutation found most frequently was TET2, which appeared in 5 of the 11 patients. Complete response or hematologic improvement was achieved by six patients, and four or five patients were classified as non-responders. Response was defined as complete response or hematologic improvement, and patients who met neither criterion were classified as non-responders.

T-cell subsets were not sorted, and bulk bone marrow was analyzed instead. TCR beta CDR3 regions were immunosequenced from bone marrow of 11 myelodysplastic syndrome patients before and after hypomethylating agent therapy. To track the repertoire longitudinally, every patient provided one baseline bone marrow along with two to three bone marrows taken at different post-treatment timepoints. Whole bone marrow served as the source for genomic DNA extraction, with DNA quality checked using TapeStation, NanoDrop OneC and PicoGreen assays. What the study reported, not specific to this receptor: Only 10 to 12 patients were analyzed, making the cohort small. Whether the shared GLIPH2 clusters possibly recognize novel MDS antigens was not confirmed and still needs to be tested experimentally. Novel clonotypes were found to emerge more often in responders, whereas more contracted clonotypes were observed in non-responders after treatment. No significant change in richness, rarefaction diversity or clonality was detected after hypomethylating agent treatment, either across all patients or within response groups. Because the healthy control donors and the MDS patients were not matched by age, the comparison between MDS and healthy samples could have been affected.

The input for sequencing was bone marrow, taken before or after starting hypomethylating agent treatment for myelodysplastic syndrome (not recorded which). The TCR comes from a human donor with myelodysplastic syndrome. The receptor chain draws on TRBV11-2 and TRBJ2-3, with the D gene not clear enough to name. DNA sequence: TGTGCCAGCAGCCTCCTTGGGCCCTTCACAGATACGCAGTATTTT. Translated, it reads CASSLLGPFTDTQYF.